This T cell receptor (beta chain) was recovered during a study of shared clonotypes between healthy human individuals. The CDR3 sequence is 14 residues long. Between the trimmed V and J ends, which lost 4 bases and 3 bases, there was a span of 11 bases. The germline gives CDR1 SGHRS, CDR2 YFSETQ. On this clone: Its antigen is not known.

Sequencing used immunoSEQ multiplex PCR; TCRdb keeps in-frame clones, though not all of them. The sample has over 2,000,000 clones; just under 95% are singletons. CD45RO-negative cells were positively selected for CCR7, leaving out terminally differentiated effector memory CD45RA+ cells. Overall study results and limits: Clonotype sharing among donors, it was expected, would be affected by sequencing depth.

The clonotype comes from a man aged 18 to 30 in good health. Some clones in this sample may be carry-over from other donors' samples. Sequenced input: naive CD8+ T cells from PBMCs. J is TRBJ2-1 and V is TRBV5-1; possibly TRBD1 for D (6 bases). The CDR3 sequence is CASSLDSNYNEQFF. The CDR3 DNA sequence: TGCGCCAGCAGCCTGGACAGTAACTACAATGAGCAGTTCTTC. Combining the CDR3 with reference TRBV5-1 and TRBJ2-1 gives the whole variable domain KAGVTQTPRYLIKTRGQQVTLSCSPISGHRSVSWYQQTPGQGLQFLFEYFSETQRNKGNFPGRFSGRQFSNSRSEMNVSTLELGDSALYLCASSLDSNYNEQFFGPGTRLTVL.